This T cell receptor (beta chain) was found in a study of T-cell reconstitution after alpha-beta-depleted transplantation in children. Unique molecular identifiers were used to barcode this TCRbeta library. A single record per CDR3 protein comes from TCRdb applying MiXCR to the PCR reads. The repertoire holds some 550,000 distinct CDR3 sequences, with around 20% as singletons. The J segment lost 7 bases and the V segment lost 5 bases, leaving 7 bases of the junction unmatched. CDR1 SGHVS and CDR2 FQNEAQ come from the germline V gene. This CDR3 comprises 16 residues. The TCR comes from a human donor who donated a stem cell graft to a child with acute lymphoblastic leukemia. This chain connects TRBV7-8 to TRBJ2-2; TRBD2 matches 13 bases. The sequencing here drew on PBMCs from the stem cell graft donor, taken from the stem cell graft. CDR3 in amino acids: CASSPTSGRALGELFF. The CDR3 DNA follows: TGTGCCAGCAGCCCCACTAGCGGGAGGGCCCTCGGGGAGCTGTTTTTT.